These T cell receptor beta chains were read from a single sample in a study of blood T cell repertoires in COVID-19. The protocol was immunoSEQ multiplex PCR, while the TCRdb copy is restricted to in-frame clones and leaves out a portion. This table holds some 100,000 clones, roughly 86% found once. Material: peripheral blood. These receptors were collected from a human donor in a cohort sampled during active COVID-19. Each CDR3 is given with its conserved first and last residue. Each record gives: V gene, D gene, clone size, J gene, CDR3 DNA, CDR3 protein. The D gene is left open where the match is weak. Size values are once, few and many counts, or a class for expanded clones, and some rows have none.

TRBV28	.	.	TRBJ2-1	TGTGCCAGCAGTTTACGGAGAGACAATGAGCAGTTCTTC	CASSLRRDNEQFF
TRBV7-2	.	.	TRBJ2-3	TGTGCCAGCAGCTCGAGTCGGGCAGATACGCAGTATTTT	CASSSSRADTQYF
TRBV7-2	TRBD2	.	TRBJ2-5	TGTGCCAGCACCAATAAGGGTCTAGCGGGGGGGTTTTACCAAGAGACCCAGTACTTC	CASTNKGLAGGFYQETQYF
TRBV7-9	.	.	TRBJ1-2	TGTGCCAGCAGCTTCCAGGGAAATGGCTACACCTTC	CASSFQGNGYTF
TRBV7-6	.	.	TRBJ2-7	TGTGCCAGCAGCCCCAGTATTGGTTACGAGCAGTACTTC	CASSPSIGYEQYF
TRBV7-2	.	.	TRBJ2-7	TGTGCCAGCAGCTTAGTACAAGACTACGAGCAGTACTTC	CASSLVQDYEQYF
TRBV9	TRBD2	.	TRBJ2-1	TGTGCCAGCAGCGCAGCGGGGGTGGGGTACAATGAGCAGTTCTTC	CASSAAGVGYNEQFF
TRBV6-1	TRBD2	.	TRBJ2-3	TGTGCCAGCAGTGAAGATTTAGCGGGGGGGCCTATGGATACGCAGTATTTT	CASSEDLAGGPMDTQYF
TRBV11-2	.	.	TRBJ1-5	TGTGCCAGCAGCCCGGCGGGTCAGCCCCAGCATTTT	CASSPAGQPQHF
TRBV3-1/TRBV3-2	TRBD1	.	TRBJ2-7	TGTGCCAGCAGCAGGCATAGCGAGGGGGCGAAGTACTTC	CASSRHSEGAKYF
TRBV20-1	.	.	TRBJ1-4	TGCAGTGCACAACCCCGCCAAAAACTGTTTTTT	CSAQPRQKLFF
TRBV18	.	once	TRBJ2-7	TGTGCCAGCTCACCAGGATCGGGCTCCTACGAGCAGTACTTC	CASSPGSGSYEQYF
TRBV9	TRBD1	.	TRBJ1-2	TGTGCCAGCAGCTTGGGACAGGGATATGGCTACACCTTC	CASSLGQGYGYTF
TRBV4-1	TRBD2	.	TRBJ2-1	TGCGCCAGCAGCCAACAGTTCCTAGCGGGGGGCCGGAGCTCCTACAATGAGCAGTTCTTC	CASSQQFLAGGRSSYNEQFF
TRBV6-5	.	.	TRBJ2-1	TGTGCCAGCAGTTATAGCCCAGGGACCTACAATGAGCAGTTCTTC	CASSYSPGTYNEQFF
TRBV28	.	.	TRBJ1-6	TGTGCCAGCAGCCACCAGTCACCCCTCCACTTT	CASSHQSPLHF
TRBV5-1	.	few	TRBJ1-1	TGCGCCAGCAGCTGGGGGGGAAACACTGAAGCTTTCTTT	CASSWGGNTEAFF
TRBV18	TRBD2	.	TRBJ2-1	TGTGCCAGCTCGCCGGGACTAGCGGGGGGGCTTGAAAATGAGCAGTTCTTC	CASSPGLAGGLENEQFF
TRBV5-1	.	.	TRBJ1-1	TGCGCCAGCAGCTTGACAGACATGAACACTGAAGCTTTCTTT	CASSLTDMNTEAFF
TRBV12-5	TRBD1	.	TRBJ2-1	TGTGCTAGTGGTGCGGGAACAGGGGGCTTCGACAATGAGCAGTTCTTC	CASGAGTGGFDNEQFF
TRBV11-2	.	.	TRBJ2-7	TGTGCCAGCAGCGCCGGACATAACTCCTACGAGCAGTACTTC	CASSAGHNSYEQYF
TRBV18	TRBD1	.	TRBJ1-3	TGTGCCAGCTCACGAGAACCGGGACAGGGATCCAGCTCTGGAAACACCATATATTTT	CASSREPGQGSSSGNTIYF
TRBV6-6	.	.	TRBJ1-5	TGTGCCAGCAGTTACAGGGAGGGCCAGCCCCAGCATTTT	CASSYREGQPQHF
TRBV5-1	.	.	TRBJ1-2	TGCGCCAGCAGCTTGGTGGGAGGTGGCTACACCTTC	CASSLVGGGYTF
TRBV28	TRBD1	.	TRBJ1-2	TGTGCCAGCACCCAACCGGGACAGGGACTCTATGGCTACACCTTC	CASTQPGQGLYGYTF
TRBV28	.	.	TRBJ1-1	TGTGCCAGCAGTTTTCAGGGGTGGAACACTGAAGCTTTCTTT	CASSFQGWNTEAFF
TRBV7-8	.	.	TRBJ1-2	TGTGCCAGCAGCTTAGAACCGGACTACTATGGCTACACCTTC	CASSLEPDYYGYTF
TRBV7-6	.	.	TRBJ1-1	TGTGCCAGCAGCTTAGGGCAGATACCTAACACTGAAGCTTTCTTT	CASSLGQIPNTEAFF
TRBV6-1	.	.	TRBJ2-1	TGTGCCAGCAGTGAACTAGCCCAATACAATGAGCAGTTCTTC	CASSELAQYNEQFF
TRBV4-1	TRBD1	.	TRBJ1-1	TGCGCCAGCAGCCAAGATATGGGACAGCTCATGAACACTGAAGCTTTCTTT	CASSQDMGQLMNTEAFF
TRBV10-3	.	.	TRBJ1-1	TGTGCCATCAGTGAGTCGCAGACAGCGAACACTGAAGCTTTCTTT	CAISESQTANTEAFF
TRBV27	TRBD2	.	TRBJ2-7	TGTGCCAGCAGAGATAGCGGGGGGGCCTACGAGCAGTACTTC	CASRDSGGAYEQYF
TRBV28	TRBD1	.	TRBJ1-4	TGTGCCAGCAGTCGGGACAGGGGGCTGACTAATGAAAAACTGTTTTTT	CASSRDRGLTNEKLFF
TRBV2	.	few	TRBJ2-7	TGTGCCAGCAGTGTCCTACCCGAGCAGCAGTACTTC	CASSVLPEQQYF
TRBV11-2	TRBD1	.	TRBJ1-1	TGTGCCAGCAGCTCACAGGGGGCCGGGGGGACTGAAGCTTTCTTT	CASSSQGAGGTEAFF
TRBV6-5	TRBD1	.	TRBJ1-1	TGTGCCAGCACCCCCAGGGACAGGCGGGCAGCTTTCTTT	CASTPRDRRAAFF
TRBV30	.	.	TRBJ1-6	TGTGCCTGGAGCCCCCTTTCCTATAATTCACCCCTCCACTTT	CAWSPLSYNSPLHF
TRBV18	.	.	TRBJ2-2	TGTGCCAGCTCACCACGCAGAAACCCTTACACCGGGGAGCTGTTTTTT	CASSPRRNPYTGELFF
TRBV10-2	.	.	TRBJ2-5	TGCGCCAGCAGTGAGTCGGGGCGGGGTTACCAAGAGACCCAGTACTTC	CASSESGRGYQETQYF
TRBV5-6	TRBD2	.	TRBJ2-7	TGTGCCAGCAGCTTTACCGGGACTAGCGAGTACGAGCAGTACTTC	CASSFTGTSEYEQYF
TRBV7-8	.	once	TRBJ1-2	TGTGCCAGCAGCTTGCGGGGTAACGCTAACTATGGCTACACCTTC	CASSLRGNANYGYTF
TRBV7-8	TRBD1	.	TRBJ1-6	TGTGCCAGCAGCTCCCGAGCCAAAACACAGGGGTCAGGCTCACCCCTCCACTTT	CASSSRAKTQGSGSPLHF
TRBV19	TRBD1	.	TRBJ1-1	TGTGCCAGTAGTCCCCAGACAGGGTTGGACACTGAAGCTTTCTTT	CASSPQTGLDTEAFF
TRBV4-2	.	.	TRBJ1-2	TGTGCCAGCAGCCTAACCACAGGGCCCGGTGGCTACACCTTC	CASSLTTGPGGYTF
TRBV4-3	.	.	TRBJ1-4	TGCGCCAGCAGCCAAGGTGGAAGTCCAGGGGAAAAACTGTTTTTT	CASSQGGSPGEKLFF
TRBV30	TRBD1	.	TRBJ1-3	TGTGCCTGGAGCGGGGCAGGGGGCAAAAACACCATATATTTT	CAWSGAGGKNTIYF
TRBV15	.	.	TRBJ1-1	TGTGCCACCAGCAGAGCAGACAGCATGAACACTGAAGCTTTCTTT	CATSRADSMNTEAFF
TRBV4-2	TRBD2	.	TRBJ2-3	TGTGCCAGCAGCCAAGGTACAAGCGGGGGGGCCGGAGTCACAGATACGCAGTATTTT	CASSQGTSGGAGVTDTQYF
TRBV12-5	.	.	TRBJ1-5	TGTGCTAGTGGTTCGGAATCCTCAGGGTGGCGCAATCAGCCCCAGCATTTT	CASGSESSGWRNQPQHF
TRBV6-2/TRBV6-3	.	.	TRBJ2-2	TGTGCCAGCAGTCTAGATTGGATCACCGGGGAGCTGTTTTTT	CASSLDWITGELFF
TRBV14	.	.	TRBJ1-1	TGTGCCAGCAGCCGCGGGGGGGTTTGGACTGAAGCTTTCTTT	CASSRGGVWTEAFF
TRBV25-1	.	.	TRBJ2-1	TGTGCCAGCCGAGGGCCATATACCTACAATGAGCAGTTCTTC	CASRGPYTYNEQFF
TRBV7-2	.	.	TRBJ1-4	TGTGCCAGCAGCATTTGGGGGACATCGAGTGAAAAACTGTTTTTT	CASSIWGTSSEKLFF
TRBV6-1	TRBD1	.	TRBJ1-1	TGTGCCAGCAGTGAAGCGCACAGGGGCACGGGGGTGATCACTGAAGCTTTCTTT	CASSEAHRGTGVITEAFF
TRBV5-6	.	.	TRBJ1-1	TGTGCCAGCAGCTACAGGATCCGTCAAGGCACTGAAGCTTTCTTT	CASSYRIRQGTEAFF